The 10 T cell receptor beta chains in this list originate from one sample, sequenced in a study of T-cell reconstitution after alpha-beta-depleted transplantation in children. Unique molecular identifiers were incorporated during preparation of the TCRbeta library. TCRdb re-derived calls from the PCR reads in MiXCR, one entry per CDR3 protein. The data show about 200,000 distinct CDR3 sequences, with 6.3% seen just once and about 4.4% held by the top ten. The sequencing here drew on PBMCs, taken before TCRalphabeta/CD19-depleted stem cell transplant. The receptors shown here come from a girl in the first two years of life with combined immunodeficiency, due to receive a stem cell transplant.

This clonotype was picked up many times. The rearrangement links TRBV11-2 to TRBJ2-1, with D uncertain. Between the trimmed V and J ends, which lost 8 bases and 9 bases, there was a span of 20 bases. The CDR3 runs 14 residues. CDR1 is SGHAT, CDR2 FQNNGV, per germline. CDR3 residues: CASCSHLSIGEQFF. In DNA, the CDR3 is TGTGCCAGCTGTTCCCACCTATCTATAGGTGAGCAGTTCTTC.

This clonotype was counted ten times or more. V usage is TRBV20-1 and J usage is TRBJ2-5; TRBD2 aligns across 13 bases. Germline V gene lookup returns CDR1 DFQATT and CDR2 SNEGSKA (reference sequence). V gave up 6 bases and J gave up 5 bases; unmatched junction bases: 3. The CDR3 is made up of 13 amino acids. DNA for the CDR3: TGCAGTGCCCCGGGACTAGCGGGGGAGACCCAGTACTTC. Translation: CSAPGLAGETQYF.

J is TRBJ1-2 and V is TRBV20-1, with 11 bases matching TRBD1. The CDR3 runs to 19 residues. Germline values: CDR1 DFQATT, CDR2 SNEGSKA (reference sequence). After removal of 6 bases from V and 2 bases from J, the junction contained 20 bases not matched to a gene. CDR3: CSAQDRGHLESTRNYGYTF. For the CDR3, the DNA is TGCAGTGCGCAGGACAGGGGGCACTTGGAATCCACCCGAAACTATGGCTACACCTTC.

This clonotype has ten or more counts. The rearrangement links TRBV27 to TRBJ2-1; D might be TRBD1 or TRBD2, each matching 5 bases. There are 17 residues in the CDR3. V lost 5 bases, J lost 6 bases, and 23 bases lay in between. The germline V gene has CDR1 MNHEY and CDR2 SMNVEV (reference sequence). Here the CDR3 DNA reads TGTGCCAGCAGTACGGGGTTCGGCTTGACGAGGGGCAATGAGCAGTTCTTC. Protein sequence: CASSTGFGLTRGNEQFF.

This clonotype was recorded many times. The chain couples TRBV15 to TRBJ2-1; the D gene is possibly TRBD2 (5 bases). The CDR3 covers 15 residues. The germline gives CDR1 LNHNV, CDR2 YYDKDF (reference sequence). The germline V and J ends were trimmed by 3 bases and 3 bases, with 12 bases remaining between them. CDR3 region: CATSSPQEGYNEQFF. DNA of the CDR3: TGTGCCACCAGCAGCCCCCAAGAGGGCTACAATGAGCAGTTCTTC.

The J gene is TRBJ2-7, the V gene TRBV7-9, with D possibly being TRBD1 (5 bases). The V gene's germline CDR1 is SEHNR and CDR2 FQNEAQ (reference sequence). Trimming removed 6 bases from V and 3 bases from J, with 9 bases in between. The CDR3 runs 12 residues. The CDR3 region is CASRKDSYEQYF. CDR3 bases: TGTGCCAGCAGGAAAGACAGCTACGAGCAGTACTTC.

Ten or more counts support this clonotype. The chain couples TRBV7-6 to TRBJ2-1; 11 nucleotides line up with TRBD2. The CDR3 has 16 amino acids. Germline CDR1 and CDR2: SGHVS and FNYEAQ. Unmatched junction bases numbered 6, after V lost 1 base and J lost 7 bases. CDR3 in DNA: TGTGCCAGCAGCTTAGAACTAGCGGGAGCCCAAAATGAGCAGTTCTTC. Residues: CASSLELAGAQNEQFF.

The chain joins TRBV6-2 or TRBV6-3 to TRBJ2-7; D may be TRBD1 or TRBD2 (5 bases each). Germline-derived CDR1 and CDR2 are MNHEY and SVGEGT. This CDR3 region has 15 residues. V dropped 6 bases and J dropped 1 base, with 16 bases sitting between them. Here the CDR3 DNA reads TGTGCCAGCAGATATCCCCGGGACCCATCCTACGAGCAGTACTTC. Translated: CASRYPRDPSYEQYF.

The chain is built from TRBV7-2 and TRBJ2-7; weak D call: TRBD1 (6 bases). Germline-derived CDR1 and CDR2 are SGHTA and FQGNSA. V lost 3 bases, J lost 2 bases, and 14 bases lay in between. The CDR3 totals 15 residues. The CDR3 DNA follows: TGTGCCAGCAGCTTTTCCGGGACAACCCCCTACGAGCAGTACTTC. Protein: CASSFSGTTPYEQYF.

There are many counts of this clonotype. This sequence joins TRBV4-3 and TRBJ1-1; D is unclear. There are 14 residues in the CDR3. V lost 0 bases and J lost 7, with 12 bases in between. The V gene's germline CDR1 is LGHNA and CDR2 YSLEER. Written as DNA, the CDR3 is TGCGCCAGCAGCCAAGAGGTTACTGAAGTTGAAGCTTTCTTT. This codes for CASSQEVTEVEAFF.